These 21 T cell receptor beta chains originate from one sample sequenced in a study of cytomegalovirus exposure and HLA in healthy donors. The PCR ran on 60 Vbeta and 13 Jbeta primers. Produced via immunoSEQ multiplex PCR; TCRdb's table is partial and in-frame only. The sample totals tens of thousands of clones. Specimen: PBMCs. The receptors shown here come from a woman in her thirties or forties in good health and CMV-seropositive.

The rearrangement joins TRBV4-1 to TRBJ2-7, with TRBD1 matching over 8 bases. Germline CDR1 reads MGHRA; CDR2 reads YSYEKL. J was trimmed by 2 bases and V by 5 bases; bases with no gene match: 8. The CDR3 consists of 15 residues. For the CDR3, the DNA is TGCGCCAGCAGCGACATTGACAGGGGAGCCTACGAGCAGTACTTC. Residues: CASSDIDRGAYEQYF.

The gene calls are TRBV5-6 and TRBJ1-2, with D perhaps matching TRBD1 (5 bases). Germline lookup yields CDR1 SGHDT and CDR2 YYEEEE. The length of the CDR3 is 16 residues. Trimming removed 0 bases from V and 2 bases from J, with 14 bases in between. The CDR3 loop is CASSLGQTALNYGYTF. The CDR3 DNA reads TGTGCCAGCAGCTTGGGACAGACCGCTTTGAACTATGGCTACACCTTC.

The V gene is TRBV27, the J gene TRBJ1-1; no definite D call. Germline values: CDR1 MNHEY, CDR2 SMNVEV (reference sequence). The CDR3 extends over 16 amino acids. Trimming took 3 bases from V and 4 from J, leaving 18 bases between them. CDR3 nucleotide sequence: TGTGCCAGCAGTTTTTACCAGTTCCGAGGCCCCACTGAAGCTTTCTTT. Its translation: CASSFYQFRGPTEAFF.

The V gene is TRBV7-3, the J gene TRBJ2-3; the match to TRBD2 covers 13 bases. J was trimmed by 5 bases and V by 2 bases; bases with no gene match: 4. The germline V gene encodes CDR1 SGHTA and CDR2 FQGTGA. This CDR3 comprises 16 residues. CDR3 sequence reads: CASSLGLAGAVDTQYF. The DNA of the CDR3 is TGTGCCAGCAGCTTAGGACTAGCGGGGGCGGTAGATACGCAGTATTTT.

The chain employs TRBV18 and TRBJ2-7; D is possibly TRBD1 (5 bases). Trimming took 1 base from V and 3 from J, leaving 13 bases between them. Germline V gene data show CDR1 as KGHSH and CDR2 as LQKENI. The CDR3 contains 15 residues. The CDR3 DNA reads TGTGCCAGCTCACCACAAGCAGGGATCAACTACGAGCAGTACTTC. The encoded protein is CASSPQAGINYEQYF.

This CDR3 reads CASSPDRENTEAFF. In DNA, the CDR3 is TGTGCCAGCTCACCGGACAGGGAGAACACTGAAGCTTTCTTT. The chain has TRBV18 and TRBJ1-1; 8 bases align to TRBD1. This CDR3 has 14 residues. V lost 3 bases and J lost 1; bases outside the gene matches: 1. Germline V gene lookup returns CDR1 KGHSH and CDR2 LQKENI.

The chain combines TRBV9 with TRBJ1-2; a possible D gene is TRBD1 (5 bases). The CDR3 length is 15 residues. V was clipped by 4 bases and J by 3 bases, with 16 bases between them. Germline V lookup: CDR1 SGDLS, CDR2 YYNGEE. CDR3 coding DNA: TGTGCCAGCAGCTCCCGCCCGGGGGAGGACTATGGCTACACCTTC. The encoded protein is CASSSRPGEDYGYTF.

V and J are TRBV15 and TRBJ2-7, with 7 bases identical to TRBD1. CDR3 length: 13 residues. Per germline, CDR1 LNHNV and CDR2 YYDKDF (reference sequence). The V and J ends lost 1 base and 6 bases, in that order; junction bases with no gene match: 3. Here the CDR3 reads CATSRGYRGEQYF. In DNA form, the CDR3 reads TGTGCCACCAGCAGAGGTTACAGGGGCGAGCAGTACTTC.

The V gene is TRBV27, the J gene TRBJ2-7; 9 positions agree with TRBD2. Looked up from germline, CDR1 is MNHEY and CDR2 is SMNVEV (reference sequence). The CDR3 is made up of 16 amino acids. Unmatched junction bases numbered 8, after V lost 5 bases and J lost 0 bases. The CDR3 region is CASSERLAVSSYEQYF. CDR3 sequence (DNA): TGTGCCAGCAGTGAACGACTAGCGGTTAGCTCCTACGAGCAGTACTTC.

The chain links TRBV7-9 to TRBJ2-7; no reliable D call. Looked up from germline, CDR1 is SEHNR and CDR2 is FQNEAQ (reference sequence). This CDR3 is 15 amino acids long. V was clipped by 5 bases and J by 0 bases, with 14 bases between them. The CDR3 is CASSQLLAGSYEQYF. The CDR3 DNA is TGTGCCAGCAGCCAACTGTTGGCAGGCTCCTACGAGCAGTACTTC.

J is TRBJ1-1 and V is TRBV10-1, with D possibly TRBD1 on 5 matching bases. Looked up from germline, CDR1 is WNHNN and CDR2 is SYGVQD (reference sequence). Trimming removed 4 bases from V and 1 base from J, with 7 bases in between. This CDR3 comprises 13 residues. CDR3 nucleotide sequence: TGCGCCAGCAGTGTTGACAGGAACACTGAAGCTTTCTTT. Translated, it gives CASSVDRNTEAFF.

With respect to this clone: In the same sample, other DNA sequences code for this CDR3. V gene TRBV9 combines with J gene TRBJ2-7, with D perhaps matching TRBD1 (6 bases). The CDR3 is 14 amino acids. Germline V gene lookup returns CDR1 SGDLS and CDR2 YYNGEE. Trimming left V 0 bases short and J 3 bases short, with 10 bases between. CDR3 sequence: CASSVGTGYYEQYF. CDR3 coding DNA: TGTGCCAGCAGCGTAGGAACAGGGTACTACGAGCAGTACTTC.

The V gene is TRBV9, the J gene TRBJ2-6; 8 bases fit TRBD1. V lost 4 bases and J lost 3; bases outside the gene matches: 6. The CDR3 consists of 16 residues. The germline V gene encodes CDR1 SGDLS and CDR2 YYNGEE. CDR3 bases: TGTGCCAGCAGCCCTCGGACAGGGTTTGGGGCCAACGTCCTGACTTTC. Translated: CASSPRTGFGANVLTF.

The chain combines TRBV21-1 with TRBJ1-2. TRBV21-1 is termed a pseudogene. This CDR3 is 13 amino acids long. The CDR3 is CASSMRGGNGYTF. The DNA of the CDR3 is TGTGCCAGCAGCATGAGGGGGGGGAATGGCTACACCTTC.

The V and J genes are TRBV7-2 and TRBJ2-2, with TRBD1 matching 7 bases. CDR3 length equals 17 residues. The V segment lost 0 bases and the J segment 2 bases; nucleotides outside the gene matches: 6. Germline loops: CDR1 SGHTA, CDR2 FQGNSA. The CDR3 bases are TGTGCCAGCAGCTTAGCACAGGGGCCCTTTAACACCGGGGAGCTGTTTTTT. Its protein product is CASSLAQGPFNTGELFF.

The CDR3 DNA follows: TGTGCCAGCAGCCTAGACAGGGGAATGAACACTGAAGCTTTCTTT. It specifies CASSLDRGMNTEAFF. The chain carries TRBV5-5 and TRBJ1-1; TRBD1 agrees at 8 bases. This CDR3 contains 15 residues. The V gene end was trimmed by 4 bases and the J gene end by 0 bases; junction bases not matched to a gene: 5. Germline V gene sequence: CDR1 SGHKS, CDR2 YYEKEE (reference sequence).

The CDR3: CASSEGGGAGYAFF. CDR3 sequence (DNA): TGTGCCAGCAGCGAGGGAGGGGGGGCCGGGTACGCTTTCTTT. V gene TRBV9 combines with J gene TRBJ1-1, with a possible D match to TRBD1 (6 bases). Germline values: CDR1 SGDLS, CDR2 YYNGEE. The CDR3 runs 14 residues. V shed 3 bases and J shed 11 bases, with 20 bases lying between them.

With respect to this clone: The germline gene is not matched at one end of the junction; a read error may be the cause. The same CDR3 also results from other DNA sequences found in this sample. The J gene is TRBJ2-7, the V gene TRBV18, with a tentative D call TRBD1 (6 bases). Germline values: CDR1 KGHSH, CDR2 LQKENI. This CDR3 spans 14 amino acids. The CDR3 region has the DNA TGTGCCAGTTCACCACCGCAGGGGTTCAACGAGCAGTACTTC. Protein: CASSPPQGFNEQYF.

The gene calls are TRBV19 and TRBJ1-1; D is ambiguous. The CDR3 has 17 residues. Germline V CDR1 and CDR2: LNHDA, SQIVND (reference sequence). Trimming left V 4 bases short and J 0 bases short, with 18 bases between. The CDR3, as DNA: TGTGCCAGTAGTAACGGGATGAGGGTCCGGGTGAACACTGAAGCTTTCTTT. This sequence encodes CASSNGMRVRVNTEAFF.

The chain has TRBV6-1 and TRBJ1-4, with 8 nucleotides matching TRBD1. The CDR3 totals 13 residues. Germline V CDR1 and CDR2: MNHNS, SASEGT. With 5 bases clipped from V and 8 bases from J, the junction kept 4 bases outside the gene matches. The CDR3: CASSRQGQEKLFF. In nucleotides, the CDR3 is TGTGCCAGCAGTCGACAGGGGCAAGAAAAACTGTTTTTT.

The rearrangement links TRBV5-1 to TRBJ1-1, with a possible D match to TRBD1 (6 bases). Trimming shortened V by 7 bases and J by 5 bases, and 15 bases separated the two germline ends. The CDR3 contains 13 residues. Germline-derived CDR1 and CDR2 are SGHRS and YFSETQ. In DNA form, the CDR3 reads TGCGCCAGCGACGAGGGCAGGGGAACTGAAGCTTTCTTT. Protein product: CASDEGRGTEAFF.